The TCR beta chain described here comes from a study of blood T cell repertoires in COVID-19. Sequencing was performed with immunoSEQ multiplex PCR; in TCRdb, only in-frame clones are kept and a portion is missing. In the table there are under 45,000 clones, approximately 88% of which are singletons. The V end was cut by 0 bases, the J end by 2 bases, with 11 bases between. The CDR3 is made up of 16 amino acids. The V gene's germline CDR1 is LGHNA and CDR2 YNFKEQ. The receptor was derived from a human donor in a cohort sampled during active COVID-19. V gene TRBV4-2 combines with J gene TRBJ2-1, with D possibly matching TRBD2 (6 bases). Sequencing was carried out using peripheral blood. In DNA, the CDR3 is TGTGCCAGCAGCCAAGATTGGTCGGGGGCCTACAATGAGCAGTTCTTC. The encoded protein is CASSQDWSGAYNEQFF.